This TCR beta chain was identified in a study of cytomegalovirus exposure and HLA in healthy donors (dated by TCRdb to 2015 to 2018). Some background on the complete study: According to a later analysis, one platform produced both the 110 or so validation repertoires and the 700 or so repertoires of the first cohort. The study was designed to test whether signatures of past pathogen exposure could be identified by cataloging public T cell receptors. Along with the roughly 670-subject first cohort, a separate validation cohort of 120 different subjects was used. The study combined high-throughput TCR immunosequencing, statistical association of individual TCRs with disease status, and machine learning to predict cytomegalovirus infection status. Overall results and qualifications from the work: A later analysis lacked HLA typing for the validation cohort, so it scored co-occurrence in that cohort across all 120 or so repertoires. It was suggested by the authors that the approach could potentially be generalized to other disease states and immunological phenotypes. In vitro tests confirmed that three of the cytomegalovirus-associated TCR beta chains recognize cytomegalovirus antigens. The classifier was reported to diagnose cytomegalovirus status with high specificity and sensitivity in both the original and validation cohorts. The study gave a list of around 170 TCR beta chains associated with cytomegalovirus. A later analysis found that TCRs clustered in the first cohort also tended to co-occur in the roughly 120 validation repertoires, with just under 95% of cluster scores above 0. Across donors, most TCR sequences were observed very rarely, whereas some public TCRs were present in many individuals.

The germline V gene (reference sequence) specifies MNHEY as CDR1 and SMNVEV as CDR2. CDR3 length: 23 amino acids, cysteine to phenylalanine. Left in the record is the CDR3 DNA by itself, 69 bases read in frame from the first base. V is cut back by 1 base and J by 2 bases, with 23 bases in the junction unmatched. Donors formed part of the validation cohort, which comprised 120 or so subjects and was distinct from the first cohort of 666 subjects. Library construction relied on the immunoSEQ multiplex PCR assay. The original methods were these. To diagnose cytomegalovirus status from the catalog of TCR beta chain sequences, a statistical classification framework was built. Not all clones reach the TCRdb copy of this immuneACCESS table, which keeps in-frame sequences only. Checked studies attribute under half of the gap to unresolved V genes and leave the rest unexplained. The V and J calls and the clone size are those of that table, but D and trimming were determined from the DNA. For this sample the table gives about 56,000 clones, of which more than 90% were detected only once. The ten largest clones take up roughly 1.1% of the sample.

Notes on this clone: Its antigen is unknown. Base qualities are not recorded, but no much larger clone differs from it by a single base.

Specimen: PBMCs. This TCR was recovered from a man between 18 and 35 years old in good health and CMV-seronegative. The chain was built from TRBV27 and TRBJ2-7; 13 bases in the middle match TRBD2. The CDR3 region reads CASSLWANPREPGTSGTTYEQYF. The DNA sequence is given as TGTGCCAGCAGTTTATGGGCAAACCCCCGGGAACCCGGGACTAGCGGGACTACCTACGAGCAGTACTTC.